This record concerns one TCR beta chain sequence. Its antigen has not been determined. The sample holds no much larger clone one base away, and base qualities are not on file. The data stem from a study of T cells in localized non-small cell lung cancer (dated by TCRdb to 2019 to 2021). In the study overall: The study analyzed T cell repertoires of hundreds of early-stage NSCLC patients, comparing tumors and uninvolved tumor-adjacent lungs. The cohort comprised 236 treatment-naïve NSCLC patients with resected, localized lung tumors. Of the NSCLC patients, 129 were male and some 97 were female, and the mean age was around 70 years.

Beyond this particular receptor, the publication reports: Uninvolved tumor-adjacent lung showed the highest T cell clonality, higher than tumor, which suggests more focused antigenic responses in the uninvolved tumor-adjacent lung. Because the study design was exploratory, TCR variables were selected using unadjusted p-values without false-discovery rate correction. Multi-region tumor sequencing was not performed, so intratumor heterogeneity could not be excluded. A median of approximately 57 of the top 100 tumor clones were detected in paired uninvolved adjacent lung, and 25 to 35 of these tumor clones were also found among the top 100 clones of the paired uninvolved adjacent lung. Higher blood T cell density associated with longer overall survival, while higher adjacent-lung clonality associated with shorter survival.

At diagnosis, peripheral blood, uninvolved tumor-adjacent lung and tumor were collected and stored as a combination of fresh-frozen and FFPE material. For TCR repertoire profiling, the blood samples were analyzed as peripheral blood mononuclear cells. TCR beta CDR3 regions were sequenced from DNA using the immunoSEQ Assay. The paper's data handling went like this. T cell density was computed as TCR beta template counts normalized to usable DNA estimated by amplifying housekeeping genes. Richness was estimated using the preseqR package, with extrapolation to 400,000 templates for PBMC samples and to 120,000 templates for tissue samples. Clonality was defined by subtracting Pielou's evenness from one. Differential abundance testing on productive amino-acid clonotypes, with a minimum total count of 5 and an alpha of 0.1, was used to identify tissue-enriched TCRs. The Jaccard Index and the Morisita Overlap Index were used to quantify repertoire overlap between compartments. TCR beta CDR3s were clustered by GLIPH together with public tetramer-defined viral CDR3s, and at least three viral sequences plus V-gene enrichment were required for viral motifs. The table was pulled from immuneACCESS by TCRdb, which kept in-frame rearrangements only. Such tables lose some clones; where checked, under half of the loss comes from unresolved V genes, and the rest has no known cause. V and J calls and clone size are those listed in that table; D and trimming were worked out from the DNA. The table for this sample lists some 25,000 clones; 65% to 85% of them were counted only once. The biggest ten clones account for about 9.6% of the sample.

V and J are truncated by 4 bases and 4 bases respectively, leaving an intervening sequence of 18 bases. CDR1 SGHNT and CDR2 YYREEE are derived from the germline V gene (reference sequence). The CDR3 measures 17 amino acids from cysteine to phenylalanine. The only DNA kept is the CDR3, 51 bases in frame from the first base. Recombination linked TRBV5-4 to TRBJ2-6; TRBD1 is perhaps the D gene, given 6 matching bases. The sequence came from a man aged 40 to 75 with stage III squamous cell lung carcinoma. The material sequenced was peripheral blood, taken before any cancer treatment. The CDR3 in this case is CASSVPQGQEGANVLTF. In nucleotides, the sequence is TGTGCCAGCAGCGTACCACAGGGTCAGGAAGGGGCCAACGTCCTGACTTTC.